These T cell receptor beta chains were read from a single sample in a study of graft-versus-host responses after intestinal transplantation. Antigens for these TCRs are unknown. Measured with immunoSEQ multiplex PCR; TCRdb has only the in-frame clones, and not every one. The table shows about 130,000 clones, with about 93% occurring only once. The sequences come from unstimulated CD4+ T cells sorted from spleen or lymph node cells, collected before intestinal transplant. These receptors originate from a human donor who received an intestinal transplant. The CDR3 runs from the conserved cysteine through the conserved F or W. D genes are given only for firm matches. For some rows the clone size is stated as once, few or many, or as a class when expanded; others skip it.

J	V	size	D	DNA	CDR3
TRBJ2-1	TRBV5-1	.	TRBD2	TGCGCCAGCAGCCCCGGACTAGTCTCCTACAATGAGCAGTTCTTC	CASSPGLVSYNEQFF
TRBJ2-5	TRBV5-4	.	.	TGTGCCAGCAGCCTTATCTCGGGCCCAGAGACCCAGTACTTC	CASSLISGPETQYF
TRBJ1-3	TRBV6-6	.	TRBD1	TGTGCCAGCAGTCGGACAGGGACCGGAAACACCATATATTTT	CASSRTGTGNTIYF
TRBJ2-5	TRBV5-1	.	TRBD2	TGCGCCAGCAGCTTCCGACTAGCGGGAGGACAAGAGACCCAGTACTTC	CASSFRLAGGQETQYF
TRBJ2-7	TRBV5-1	once	.	TGCGCCAGCAGCTTAAAGGGAGCCTACGAGCAGTACTTC	CASSLKGAYEQYF
TRBJ1-4	TRBV9	.	.	TGTGCCAGCAGCGTAGTTGCCAGTAATGAAAAACTGTTTTTT	CASSVVASNEKLFF
TRBJ1-2	TRBV6-5	.	.	TGTGCCAGCAGTGAATCGACAGGAACCGAGGGACCCAGCTTC	CASSESTGTEGPSF
TRBJ1-3	TRBV6-1	.	TRBD1	TGTGCCAGCAGTGCCGGAGACAGGGTAATCATAGGAAACACCATATATTTT	CASSAGDRVIIGNTIYF
TRBJ2-3	TRBV9	.	.	TGTGCCAGCAGCGTAGTCCCGACCCCAGATACGCAGTATTTT	CASSVVPTPDTQYF
TRBJ1-2	TRBV28	.	.	TGTGCCACCGCGAGGGCCGATGGTGGCTACACCTTC	CATARADGGYTF
TRBJ2-7	TRBV28	.	TRBD2	TGTGCCAGCAGTTCCCTCGGACTAGCGTTTACTACGAGGCAGTACTTC	CASSSLGLAFTTRQYF
TRBJ2-7	TRBV5-1	.	TRBD2	TGCGCCAGCAGCCAGGTGGCGGGAGAGGGTTACGAGCAGTACTTC	CASSQVAGEGYEQYF
TRBJ2-5	TRBV19	.	.	TGTGCCAGTAGTATAGACAGGGGCCAAGAGACCCAGTACTTC	CASSIDRGQETQYF
TRBJ2-2	TRBV7-6	.	.	TGTGCCAGCAGCTTCCTGTTCGGGGCCACCGGGGAGCTGTTTTTT	CASSFLFGATGELFF
TRBJ2-1	TRBV7-2	.	TRBD2	TGTGCCAGCAGCTCTCTAGCGGGAGGCGTAGGTGAGCAGTTCTTC	CASSSLAGGVGEQFF
TRBJ2-7	TRBV18	.	TRBD1	TGTGCCAGCTCACCGCTACAGGGGGACTACGAGCAGTACTTC	CASSPLQGDYEQYF
TRBJ2-3	TRBV27	.	TRBD2	TGTGCCAGCAGTTTTGGACTAGCGGGAGTTGGCACAGATACGCAGTATTTT	CASSFGLAGVGTDTQYF
TRBJ1-6	TRBV6-6	once	.	TGTGCCAGCAGTTCCAACCGGGGTAATTCACCCCTCCACTTT	CASSSNRGNSPLHF
TRBJ2-7	TRBV7-9	.	.	TGTGCCAGCAGCATGTCCCGGGACCTCTCCGAGCAGTACTTC	CASSMSRDLSEQYF
TRBJ1-1	TRBV2	.	.	TGTGCCAGCACCGGCGGAGGGTACACTGAAGCTTTCTTT	CASTGGGYTEAFF
TRBJ2-7	TRBV6-1	.	.	TGTGCCAGCTCAGAAGGGGTCCCGGAGTACTTC	CASSEGVPEYF
TRBJ1-5	TRBV27	.	.	TGTGCCAGCAAGCCGACAGCTTCAATTAGCAATCAGCCCCAGCATTTT	CASKPTASISNQPQHF
TRBJ2-3	TRBV4-1	.	TRBD2	TGCGCCAGCAGCCAAGCCCAGAGTAGCGGGGCAGATACGCAGTATTTT	CASSQAQSSGADTQYF
TRBJ1-2	TRBV27	.	.	TGTGCCAGCAGTCCACAGGGATACTATGGCTACACCTTC	CASSPQGYYGYTF
TRBJ2-3	TRBV7-8	.	TRBD1	TGTGCCAGCAGCTTAGAAGGACAGGGTGGGTTTTTCACAGATACGCAGTATTTT	CASSLEGQGGFFTDTQYF
TRBJ1-1	TRBV28	once	.	TGTGCCAGCAGTTCGGACACTGAAGCTTTCTTT	CASSSDTEAFF
TRBJ2-7	TRBV27	.	TRBD1	TGTGCCAGCAGTCCGATCCGCGGTATGACAGGGATGAGCTCCTACGAGCAGTACTTC	CASSPIRGMTGMSSYEQYF
TRBJ2-1	TRBV6-4	.	TRBD2	TGTGCCAGCAGTCCCTTCGCTAGCGGGAGCTCCTACAATGAGCAGTTCTTC	CASSPFASGSSYNEQFF
TRBJ2-5	TRBV10-2	.	TRBD2	TGCGCCAGCAGGGGACTAGCGGGGCTTCAAGAGACCCAGTACTTC	CASRGLAGLQETQYF
TRBJ1-5	TRBV28	.	.	TGTGCCAGCAGTTCTCTACAGGGTATGAATCAGCCCCAGCATTTT	CASSSLQGMNQPQHF
TRBJ1-4	TRBV5-1	once	TRBD1	TGCGCCAGCAGGACGGCGAGGGTGGGGACAGGGAGTGAAAAACTGTTTTTT	CASRTARVGTGSEKLFF
TRBJ2-4	TRBV11-2	.	.	TGTGCCAGCAGCCCCCTTGGACCAGACATTCAGTACTTC	CASSPLGPDIQYF
TRBJ2-7	TRBV28	.	.	TGTGCCAGCAGGGGAATGCAGGGTTCCTACGAGCAGTACTTC	CASRGMQGSYEQYF
TRBJ2-3	TRBV5-1	.	.	TGCGCCAGCAGCGTTGTATCAGGCGCAGATACGCAGTATTTT	CASSVVSGADTQYF
TRBJ2-7	TRBV6-6	.	TRBD2	TGTGCCAGCACCCATACGAGCGGGGCCTACGAGCAGTACTTC	CASTHTSGAYEQYF